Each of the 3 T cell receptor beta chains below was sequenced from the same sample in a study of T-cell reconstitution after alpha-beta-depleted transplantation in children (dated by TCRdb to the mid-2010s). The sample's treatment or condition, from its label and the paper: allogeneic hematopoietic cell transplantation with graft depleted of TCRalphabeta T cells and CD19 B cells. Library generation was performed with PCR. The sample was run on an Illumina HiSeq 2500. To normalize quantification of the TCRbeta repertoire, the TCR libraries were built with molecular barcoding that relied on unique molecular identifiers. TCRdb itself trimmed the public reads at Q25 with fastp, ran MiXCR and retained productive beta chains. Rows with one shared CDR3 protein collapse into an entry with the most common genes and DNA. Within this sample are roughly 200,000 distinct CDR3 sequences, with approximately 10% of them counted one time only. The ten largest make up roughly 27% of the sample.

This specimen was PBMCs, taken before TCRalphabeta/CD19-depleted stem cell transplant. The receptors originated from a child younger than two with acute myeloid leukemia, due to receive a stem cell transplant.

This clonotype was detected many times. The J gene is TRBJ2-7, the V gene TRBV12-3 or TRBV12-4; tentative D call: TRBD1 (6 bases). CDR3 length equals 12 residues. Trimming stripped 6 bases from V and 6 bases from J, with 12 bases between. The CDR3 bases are TGTGCCAGCAGACTGACAGGCTCCGAGCAGTACTTC. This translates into CASRLTGSEQYF.

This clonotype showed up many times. CDR3 nucleotides: TGCGCCAGCAGCTTGGTAACAGGACTCCAAGAGACCCAGTACTTC. It is translated as CASSLVTGLQETQYF. The V gene is TRBV5-1, the J gene TRBJ2-5, with D perhaps given as TRBD1 or TRBD2 (5 bases each). Germline V gives CDR1 SGHRS, CDR2 YFSETQ. The CDR3 is 15 amino acids. Trimming removed 0 bases at V and 1 base at J, with 10 bases between.

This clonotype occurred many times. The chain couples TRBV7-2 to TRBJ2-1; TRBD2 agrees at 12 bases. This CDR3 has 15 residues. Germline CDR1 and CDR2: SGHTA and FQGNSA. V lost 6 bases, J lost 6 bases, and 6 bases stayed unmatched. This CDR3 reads CASSRLAGVSNEQFF. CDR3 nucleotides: TGTGCCAGCAGTAGACTAGCGGGAGTGAGCAATGAGCAGTTCTTC.